A single sample gave rise to the 25 T cell receptor beta chains below, sequenced in a study of T cells after yellow fever vaccination. MiXCR, applied by TCRdb to the 5' RACE reads, yields one record per CDR3 protein. The data show about 110,000 distinct CDR3 sequences, 8.4% seen once. The sample was CD8+ T cells sorted from PBMCs, taken 45 days after the yellow fever booster vaccination. All receptors come from a young man who received the YFV17D yellow fever vaccine.

CDR3 sequence reads: CASSSGHLEQYF. The DNA of the CDR3 is TGTGCCAGCAGCTCCGGCCACCTCGAGCAGTACTTC. The genes are TRBV7-9 and TRBJ2-7; D remains ambiguous. CDR1 is SEHNR, CDR2 FQNEAQ, per germline (reference sequence). The V and J ends lost 4 bases and 6 bases respectively, with 10 bases between them. The CDR3 has 12 amino acids.

This clonotype was counted only a few times. J is TRBJ2-7 and V is TRBV7-6; 9 bases match TRBD2. This CDR3 contains 16 residues. With 5 bases clipped from V and 6 bases from J, the junction kept 14 bases outside the gene matches. Germline values: CDR1 SGHVS, CDR2 FNYEAQ. The CDR3 sequence is CASSQGLASSAGEQYF. Written as DNA, the CDR3 is TGTGCCAGCAGCCAAGGACTAGCGTCCTCGGCAGGCGAGCAGTACTTC.

Ten or more counts support this clonotype. The gene calls are TRBV5-8 and TRBJ2-7, with D possibly being TRBD1 (5 bases). The CDR3 has 15 amino acids. Germline assignment: CDR1 SGHTS and CDR2 YDEGEE. V lost 0 bases and J 3 bases, leaving 13 bases between the germline ends. Here the CDR3 DNA reads TGTGCCAGCAGCTTGGTTCTCGGACACCGCTACGAGCAGTACTTC. Amino acid sequence: CASSLVLGHRYEQYF.

In this sample, this clonotype turned up many times. This chain uses TRBV28 with TRBJ2-7; D possibly corresponds to TRBD1 (6 bases). Germline values: CDR1 MDHEN, CDR2 SYDVKM. Trimming left V 5 bases short and J 0 bases short, with 11 bases between. The CDR3 is 14 amino acids. The CDR3 region is CASSPYRDSYEQYF. Written as DNA, the CDR3 is TGTGCCAGCAGTCCCTACAGGGACTCCTACGAGCAGTACTTC.

This clonotype was seen at least ten times. The chain links TRBV20-1 to TRBJ2-1, with 8 bases identical to TRBD2. V dropped 0 bases and J dropped 6; count of bases not matched to a gene: 10. The CDR3 extends over 16 amino acids. CDR1 is DFQATT and CDR2 is SNEGSKA in the germline V gene (reference sequence). This chain's CDR3 is CSARDFERGISNEQFF. For the CDR3, the DNA is TGCAGTGCTAGAGATTTTGAGCGGGGGATCTCCAATGAGCAGTTCTTC.

Ten or more counts support this clonotype. The chain links TRBV27 to TRBJ2-1; TRBD1 or TRBD2 may be the D gene (5 bases each). The CDR3 has 15 amino acids. The germline V gene encodes CDR1 MNHEY and CDR2 SMNVEV (reference sequence). V dropped 4 bases and J dropped 9 bases, with 19 bases sitting between them. CDR3 in amino acids: CASSSYRTRAGEQFF. The DNA of the CDR3 is TGTGCCAGCAGTTCGTACCGGACACGGGCGGGTGAGCAGTTCTTC.

This clonotype occurred many times. The chain uses TRBV29-1 and TRBJ2-7; 10 bases agree with TRBD1. This CDR3 is built from 15 residues. Germline values: CDR1 SQVTM, CDR2 ANQGSEA. Trimming took 1 base from V and 6 from J; bases not matched to a gene: 9. DNA for the CDR3: TGCAGCGTTGAAGGTTATGGGGACAGGGGACGCGAGCAGTACTTC. Translated, it gives CSVEGYGDRGREQYF.

The genes are TRBV29-1 and TRBJ1-1; D remains unclear. CDR3 length equals 14 residues. V lost 2 bases and J lost 1, with 11 bases in between. Per the germline V gene, CDR1 is SQVTM and CDR2 is ANQGSEA. The CDR3 bases are TGCAGCGTTGAAAGTTCCAGGAAGAACACTGAAGCTTTCTTT. Its protein is CSVESSRKNTEAFF.

This clonotype was seen at least ten times. V and J are TRBV6-5 and TRBJ2-2; TRBD2 matches at 8 bases. CDR1 is MNHEY and CDR2 is SVGAGI in the germline V gene. The junction had 12 bases not matched to a gene; V was cut back by 5 bases and J by 7 bases. The CDR3 has 16 residues. CDR3 amino acids: CASSRPSGRGDGELFF. The DNA of the CDR3 is TGTGCCAGCAGTCGCCCAAGCGGGAGAGGAGACGGGGAGCTGTTTTTT.

At least ten counts were recorded for this clonotype. CDR3 nucleotides: TGTGCCAGCAGTTCGGGAATGAGACTTGGCTATGGCTACACCTTC. Translating gives CASSSGMRLGYGYTF. V and J are TRBV12-3 or TRBV12-4 and TRBJ1-2, with D unresolved. This CDR3 region has 15 residues. Trimming took off 4 bases at V and 4 bases at J, with 16 bases between the two ends.

The chain recombines TRBV3-1 with TRBJ2-2, with 11 bases that match TRBD2. With V trimmed by 1 base and J by 3 bases, 10 bases remained unmatched. Germline V gene sequence: CDR1 LGHDT, CDR2 YNNKEL (reference sequence). The CDR3 sequence is 19 residues long. For the CDR3, the DNA is TGTGCCAGCAGCCAAGCGTTGGGACTAGCGGAAAGCGACACCGGGGAGCTGTTTTTT. Amino acids: CASSQALGLAESDTGELFF.

The chain recombines TRBV7-9 with TRBJ2-7; 13 bases line up with TRBD2. Germline values: CDR1 SEHNR, CDR2 FQNEAQ (reference sequence). The trim removed 5 bases at V and 2 bases at J, leaving 9 bases unmatched. This CDR3 contains 17 residues. CDR3 sequence (DNA): TGTGCCAGCAGCCCTGAGGGACTAGCGGGAAAAACCTACGAGCAGTACTTC. Amino acid sequence: CASSPEGLAGKTYEQYF.

In this sample, this clonotype turned up many times. The J gene is TRBJ1-5, the V gene TRBV25-1, with 7 bases aligning to TRBD1. This CDR3 comprises 14 residues. Germline CDR1 reads MGHDK; CDR2 reads SYGVNS. The ends lost 4 bases at V and 3 bases at J; junction bases unmatched: 3. The CDR3 loop reads CASSGDSLNQPQHF. The CDR3 region has the DNA TGTGCCAGCAGTGGGGACAGCCTCAATCAGCCCCAGCATTTT. Based on the CDR3 plus reference TRBV25-1 and TRBJ1-5, the full variable domain is EADIYQTPRYLVIGTGKKITLECSQTMGHDKMYWYQQDPGMELHLIHYSYGVNSTEKGDLSSESTVSRIRTEHFPLTLESARPSHTSQYLCASSGDSLNQPQHFGDGTRLSIL.

This clonotype was detected ten times or more. The CDR3 is CASSLGPWGGLAGGSYNEQFF. The CDR3 DNA reads TGTGCCAGCAGTTTAGGGCCCTGGGGGGGGCTAGCGGGAGGGTCCTACAATGAGCAGTTCTTC. J is TRBJ2-1 and V is TRBV12-3 or TRBV12-4; 12 bases align to TRBD2. The CDR3 loop spans 21 amino acids. Unmatched junction bases numbered 14, after V lost 1 base and J lost 1 base.

This clonotype was counted many times. The V gene is TRBV28, the J gene TRBJ1-1, with a tentative D call TRBD1 (5 bases). The CDR3 is 16 residues long. The ends were cut back, 4 bases at V and 1 base at J, with 16 bases in the middle. Germline V gene data show CDR1 as MDHEN and CDR2 as SYDVKM. The CDR3 DNA follows: TGTGCCAGCAGTTCCCGTCCCTCAGGACAGAACACTGAAGCTTTCTTT. Translating gives CASSSRPSGQNTEAFF.

Ten or more counts support this clonotype. The chain has TRBV9 and TRBJ2-5, with 7 bases identical to TRBD2. CDR3 size: 14 residues. V was pared by 4 bases and J by 2 bases, with 5 bases of the junction left unmatched. Germline V gene sequence: CDR1 SGDLS, CDR2 YYNGEE. The DNA of the CDR3 is TGTGCCAGCAGCAACCAGCGGGGACAAGAGACCCAGTACTTC. As protein: CASSNQRGQETQYF. The whole variable domain, remainder taken from reference TRBV9 and TRBJ2-5, is DSGVTQTPKHLITATGQRVTLRCSPRSGDLSVYWYQQSLDQGLQFLIQYYNGEERAKGNILERFSAQQFPDLHSELNLSSLELGDSALYFCASSNQRGQETQYFGPGTRLLVL.

The J gene is TRBJ2-3, the V gene TRBV25-1, with a tentative D call TRBD2 (5 bases). V was trimmed by 6 bases and J by 6 bases, leaving 13 bases between them. Germline values: CDR1 MGHDK, CDR2 SYGVNS. The CDR3 consists of 13 residues. Written as DNA, the CDR3 is TGTGCCAGCAGCGCACTAGGATATGATACGCAGTATTTT. Its protein is CASSALGYDTQYF.

This chain connects TRBV11-2 to TRBJ2-7, with TRBD2 matching over 8 bases. Trimming at V came to 3 bases and at J to 4 bases, leaving 5 bases not matched to a gene. This CDR3 has 14 residues. The V gene's germline CDR1 is SGHAT and CDR2 FQNNGV. The CDR3 protein is CASSLFSGAYEQYF. The CDR3 bases are TGTGCCAGCAGCTTGTTTAGCGGGGCTTACGAGCAGTACTTC.

This clonotype was detected many times. The V and J genes are TRBV23-1 and TRBJ2-7; D gene unclear. TRBV23-1 is treated as an ORF (open reading frame) with a function not yet certain. Trimming took off 2 bases at V and 1 base at J, with 12 bases between the two ends. This CDR3 region has 15 residues. CDR3 residues: CASSQGTPASYEQYF. The CDR3, as DNA: TGCGCCAGCAGTCAAGGTACACCCGCTTCCTACGAGCAGTACTTC.

Comments on this clonotype: A read error may be the cause here, since a much bigger clone is one base away. This chain joins TRBV29-1 and TRBJ2-7; a weak D match, TRBD2 (5 bases). Trimming removed 7 bases at V and 0 bases at J, with 13 bases between. The CDR3 length is 13 residues. The V gene's germline CDR1 is SQVTM and CDR2 ANQGSEA. The CDR3: CSATDSISYEQYF. Written as DNA, the CDR3 is TGCAGCGCAACGGACTCTATCTCCTACGAGCAGTACTTC.

The V call is TRBV14, the J call TRBJ2-7; 7 bases align to TRBD1. The CDR3 is made up of 13 amino acids. Looked up from germline, CDR1 is SGHDN and CDR2 is FVKESK. After removal of 2 bases from V and 4 bases from J, the junction contained 2 bases not matched to a gene. The CDR3 DNA sequence: TGTGCCAGCAGCCAAACAGGGGAATACGAGCAGTACTTC. This gives the protein CASSQTGEYEQYF. The whole variable domain, filled in from reference TRBV14 and TRBJ2-7, reads EAGVTQFPSHSVIEKGQTVTLRCDPISGHDNLYWYRRVMGKEIKFLLHFVKESKQDESGMPNNRFLAERTGGTYSTLKVQPAELEDSGVYFCASSQTGEYEQYFGPGTRLTVT.

This clonotype appeared many times. The chain employs TRBV3-1 and TRBJ1-5, with 9 bases matching TRBD1. V dropped 4 bases and J dropped 6; count of bases not matched to a gene: 7. Germline values: CDR1 LGHDT, CDR2 YNNKEL (reference sequence). The CDR3 is made up of 15 amino acids. The DNA of the CDR3 is TGTGCCAGCAGCCCCCAGGGACAGGGCGCTCAGCCCCAGCATTTT. It codes for CASSPQGQGAQPQHF.

The table lists this clonotype with many counts. The chain links TRBV20-1 to TRBJ2-6; a possible D gene is TRBD2 (5 bases). Looked up from germline, CDR1 is DFQATT and CDR2 is SNEGSKA (reference sequence). The CDR3 has 16 residues. V was shortened by 3 bases and J by 2 bases, with 14 bases between the two germline ends. CDR3 coding DNA: TGCAGTGCTAGGTGGTACAGAGGGACTGGGGCCAACGTCCTGACTTTC. It is translated as CSARWYRGTGANVLTF.

This clonotype was picked up many times. The chain combines TRBV7-2 with TRBJ2-5, with no clear D. Trimming took 5 bases from V and 5 from J, leaving 18 bases between them. This CDR3 has 15 amino acids. The germline gives CDR1 SGHTA, CDR2 FQGNSA. CDR3 sequence reads: CASSDQGYPSETQYF. The CDR3 DNA follows: TGTGCCAGCAGCGACCAAGGGTACCCATCGGAGACCCAGTACTTC.

There are many counts of this clonotype. The chain carries TRBV12-3 or TRBV12-4 and TRBJ1-3; D is ambiguous. CDR3 length: 12 amino acids. V was shortened by 3 bases and J by 4 bases, with 4 bases between the two germline ends. This CDR3 is CASSFGGNTIYF. The CDR3 DNA is TGTGCCAGCAGTTTCGGGGGAAACACCATATATTTT.